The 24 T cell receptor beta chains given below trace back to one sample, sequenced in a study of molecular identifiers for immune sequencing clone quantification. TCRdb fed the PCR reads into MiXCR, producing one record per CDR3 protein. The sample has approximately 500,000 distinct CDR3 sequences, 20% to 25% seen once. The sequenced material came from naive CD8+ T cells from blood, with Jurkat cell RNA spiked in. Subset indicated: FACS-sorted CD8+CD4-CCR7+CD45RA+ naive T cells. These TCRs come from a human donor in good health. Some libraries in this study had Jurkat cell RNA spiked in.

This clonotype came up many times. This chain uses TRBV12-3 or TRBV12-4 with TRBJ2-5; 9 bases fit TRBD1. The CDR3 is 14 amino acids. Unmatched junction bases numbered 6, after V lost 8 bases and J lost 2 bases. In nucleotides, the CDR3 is TGTGCCAGCGGCCCGACAGGGGGTCAAGAGACCCAGTACTTC. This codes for CASGPTGGQETQYF.

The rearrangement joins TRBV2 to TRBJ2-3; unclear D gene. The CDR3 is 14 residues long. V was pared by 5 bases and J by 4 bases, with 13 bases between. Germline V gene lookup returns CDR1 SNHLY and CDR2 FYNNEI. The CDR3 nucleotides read TGTGCCAGCAGTCCGGCGGCCCGCGCAGATACGCAGTATTTT. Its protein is CASSPAARADTQYF. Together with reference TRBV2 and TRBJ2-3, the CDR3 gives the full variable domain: EPEVTQTPSHQVTQMGQEVILRCVPISNHLYFYWYRQILGQKVEFLVSFYNNEISEKSEIFDDQFSVERPDGSNFTLKIRSTKLEDSAMYFCASSPAARADTQYFGPGTRLTVL.

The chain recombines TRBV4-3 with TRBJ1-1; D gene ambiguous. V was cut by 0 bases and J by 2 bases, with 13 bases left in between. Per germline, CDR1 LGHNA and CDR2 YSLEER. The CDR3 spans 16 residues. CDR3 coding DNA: TGCGCCAGCAGCCAAGATAGAAGAACGGACAACACTGAAGCTTTCTTT. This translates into CASSQDRRTDNTEAFF.

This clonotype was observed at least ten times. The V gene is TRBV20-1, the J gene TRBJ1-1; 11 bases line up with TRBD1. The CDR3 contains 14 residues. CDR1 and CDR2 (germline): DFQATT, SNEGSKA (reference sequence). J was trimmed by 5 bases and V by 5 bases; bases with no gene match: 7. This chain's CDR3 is CSARDRGSGTEAFF. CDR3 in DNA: TGCAGTGCTCGGGACAGGGGGTCCGGTACTGAAGCTTTCTTT.

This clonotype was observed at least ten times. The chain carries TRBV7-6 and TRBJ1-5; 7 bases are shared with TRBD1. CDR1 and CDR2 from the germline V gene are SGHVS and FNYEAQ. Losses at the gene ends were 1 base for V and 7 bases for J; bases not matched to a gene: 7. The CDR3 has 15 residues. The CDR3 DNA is TGTGCCAGCAGCTTAGGACAGGGCAACGGACAGCCCCAGCATTTT. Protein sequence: CASSLGQGNGQPQHF.

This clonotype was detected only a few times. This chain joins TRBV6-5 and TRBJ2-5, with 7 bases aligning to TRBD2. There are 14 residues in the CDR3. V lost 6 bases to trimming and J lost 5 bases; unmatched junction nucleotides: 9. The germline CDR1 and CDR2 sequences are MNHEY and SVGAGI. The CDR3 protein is CASSPSGGGETQYF. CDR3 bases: TGTGCCAGCAGCCCCTCCGGGGGAGGGGAGACCCAGTACTTC.

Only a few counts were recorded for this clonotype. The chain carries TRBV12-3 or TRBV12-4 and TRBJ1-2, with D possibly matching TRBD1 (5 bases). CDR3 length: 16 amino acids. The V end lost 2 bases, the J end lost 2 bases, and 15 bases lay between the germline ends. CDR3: CASSLFRVGVNYGYTF. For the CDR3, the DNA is TGTGCCAGCAGTTTATTCAGGGTTGGAGTCAACTATGGCTACACCTTC.

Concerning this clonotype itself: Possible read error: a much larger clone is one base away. The CDR3 DNA is TGTGCCACCAGTGATACTGGCTGGAATGAGCAGTTCTTC. Encoded protein: CATSDTGWNEQFF. The V call is TRBV24-1, the J call TRBJ2-1; no firm D call. CDR1 is KGHDR and CDR2 is SFDVKD in the germline V gene. This CDR3 has 13 residues. Trimming removed 3 bases at V and 7 bases at J, with 9 bases between.

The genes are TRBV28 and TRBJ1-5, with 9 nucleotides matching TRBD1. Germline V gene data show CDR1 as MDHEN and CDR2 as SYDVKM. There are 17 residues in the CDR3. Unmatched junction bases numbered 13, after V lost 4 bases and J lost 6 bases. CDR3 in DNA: TGTGCCAGCAGTTCATACCCACAGGGGGCCGAGCGTCAGCCCCAGCATTTT. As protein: CASSSYPQGAERQPQHF.

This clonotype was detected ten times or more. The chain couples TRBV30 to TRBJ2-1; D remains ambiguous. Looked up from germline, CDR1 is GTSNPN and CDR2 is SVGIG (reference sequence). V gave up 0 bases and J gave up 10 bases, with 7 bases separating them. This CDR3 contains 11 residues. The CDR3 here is CAWSVVGEQFF. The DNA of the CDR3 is TGTGCCTGGAGTGTAGTCGGAGAGCAGTTCTTC.

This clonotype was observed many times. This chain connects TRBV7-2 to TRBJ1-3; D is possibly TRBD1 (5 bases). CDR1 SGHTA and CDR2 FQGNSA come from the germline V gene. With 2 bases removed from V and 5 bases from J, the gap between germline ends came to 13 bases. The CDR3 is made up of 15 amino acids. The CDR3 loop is CASSLTGALRNTIYF. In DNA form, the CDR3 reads TGTGCCAGCAGCTTAACCGGGGCTCTCAGAAACACCATATATTTT. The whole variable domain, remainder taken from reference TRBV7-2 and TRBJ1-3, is GAGVSQSPSNKVTEKGKDVELRCDPISGHTALYWYRQSLGQGLEFLIYFQGNSAPDKSGLPSDRFSAERTGGSVSTLTIQRTQQEDSAVYLCASSLTGALRNTIYFGEGSWLTVV.

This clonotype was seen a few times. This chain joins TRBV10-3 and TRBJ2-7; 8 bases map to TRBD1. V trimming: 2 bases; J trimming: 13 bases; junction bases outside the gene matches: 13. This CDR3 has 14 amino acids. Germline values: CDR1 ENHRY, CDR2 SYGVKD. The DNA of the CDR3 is TGTGCCATCAGTGAGGTGGGTTCGCAGGGGGCTGATTACTTC. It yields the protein CAISEVGSQGADYF.

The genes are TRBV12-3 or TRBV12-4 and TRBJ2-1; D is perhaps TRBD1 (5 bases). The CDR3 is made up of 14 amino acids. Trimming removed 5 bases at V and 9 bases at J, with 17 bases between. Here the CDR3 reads CASSRYPGIGEQFF. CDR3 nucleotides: TGTGCCAGCAGTAGATACCCAGGGATCGGTGAGCAGTTCTTC.

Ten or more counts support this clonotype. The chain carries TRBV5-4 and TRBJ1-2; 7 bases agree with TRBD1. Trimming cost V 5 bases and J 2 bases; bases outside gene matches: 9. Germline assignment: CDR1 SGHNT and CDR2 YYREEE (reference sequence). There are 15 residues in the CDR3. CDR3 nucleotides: TGTGCCAGCAGGCTTACAGGGGCCGGCAACTATGGCTACACCTTC. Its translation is CASRLTGAGNYGYTF.

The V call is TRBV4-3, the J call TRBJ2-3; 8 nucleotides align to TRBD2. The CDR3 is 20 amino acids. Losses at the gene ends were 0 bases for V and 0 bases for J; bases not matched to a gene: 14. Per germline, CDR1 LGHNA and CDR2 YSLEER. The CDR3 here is CASSQDFGPGGSFSTDTQYF. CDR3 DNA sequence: TGCGCCAGCAGCCAAGATTTCGGCCCGGGGGGGTCTTTTAGCACAGATACGCAGTATTTT.

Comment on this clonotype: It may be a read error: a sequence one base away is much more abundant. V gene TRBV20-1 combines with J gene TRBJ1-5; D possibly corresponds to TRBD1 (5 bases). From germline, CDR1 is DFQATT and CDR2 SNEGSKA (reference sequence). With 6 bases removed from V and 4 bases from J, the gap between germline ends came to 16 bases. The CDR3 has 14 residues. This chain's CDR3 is CSAFMTELNQPQHF. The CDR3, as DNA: TGCAGTGCCTTCATGACAGAACTGAATCAGCCCCAGCATTTT.

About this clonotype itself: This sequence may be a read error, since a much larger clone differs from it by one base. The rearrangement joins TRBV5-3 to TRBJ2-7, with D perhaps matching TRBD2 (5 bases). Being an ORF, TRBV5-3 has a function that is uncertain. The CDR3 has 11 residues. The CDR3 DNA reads TGTGCCAGCAGCTTCGACTACGGGCAGTACTTC. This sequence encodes CASSFDYGQYF.

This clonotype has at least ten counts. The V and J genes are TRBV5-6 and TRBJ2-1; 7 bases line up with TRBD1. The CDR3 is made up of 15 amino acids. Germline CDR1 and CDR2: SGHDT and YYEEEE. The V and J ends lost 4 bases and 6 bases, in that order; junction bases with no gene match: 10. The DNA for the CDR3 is TGTGCCAGCAGCGTCCGGGACAGCAACGTCAATGAGCAGTTCTTC. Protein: CASSVRDSNVNEQFF.

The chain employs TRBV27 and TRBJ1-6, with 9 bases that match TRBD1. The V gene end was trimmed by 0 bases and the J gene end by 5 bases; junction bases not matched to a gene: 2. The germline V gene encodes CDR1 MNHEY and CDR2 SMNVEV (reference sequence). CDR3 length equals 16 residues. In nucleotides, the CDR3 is TGTGCCAGCAGTTTATCTCGGACAGGGGATAATTCACCCCTCCACTTT. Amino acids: CASSLSRTGDNSPLHF.

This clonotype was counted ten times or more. CDR3 sequence reads: CASSAPDRVYEQYF. In DNA form, the CDR3 reads TGTGCCAGCAGCGCCCCAGACAGAGTCTACGAGCAGTACTTC. The chain uses TRBV7-9 and TRBJ2-7, with a possible D match to TRBD1 (5 bases). Trimming took 5 bases from V and 3 from J, leaving 14 bases between them. Germline loops: CDR1 SEHNR, CDR2 FQNEAQ (reference sequence). The CDR3 has 14 amino acids.

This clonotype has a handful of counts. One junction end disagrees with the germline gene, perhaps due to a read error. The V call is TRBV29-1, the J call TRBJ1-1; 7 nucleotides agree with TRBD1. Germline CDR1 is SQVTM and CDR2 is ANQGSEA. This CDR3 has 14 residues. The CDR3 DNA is TGCAGCGTTGACCCGGACAGGTTTGGCACTGATGCTTTCTTT. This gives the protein CSVDPDRFGTDAFF. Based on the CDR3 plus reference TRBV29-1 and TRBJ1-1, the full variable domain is SAVISQKPSRDICQRGTSLTIQCQVDSQVTMMFWYRQQPGQSLTLIATANQGSEATYESGFVIDKFPISRPNLTFSTLTVSNMSPEDSSIYLCSVDPDRFGTDAFFGQGTRLTVV.

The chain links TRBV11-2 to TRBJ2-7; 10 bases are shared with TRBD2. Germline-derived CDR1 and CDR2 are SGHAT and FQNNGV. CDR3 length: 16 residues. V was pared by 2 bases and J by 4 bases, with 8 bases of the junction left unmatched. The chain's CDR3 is CASSLQGLAQGYEQYF. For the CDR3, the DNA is TGTGCCAGCAGCTTACAGGGACTAGCGCAGGGATACGAGCAGTACTTC.

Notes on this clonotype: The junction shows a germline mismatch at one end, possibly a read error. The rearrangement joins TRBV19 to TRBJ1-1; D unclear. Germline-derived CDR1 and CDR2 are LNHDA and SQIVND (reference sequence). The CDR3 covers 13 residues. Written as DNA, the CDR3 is TGTGCCCGTAGCCTAACATGGAACACTGAAGCTTTCTTT. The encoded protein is CARSLTWNTEAFF.

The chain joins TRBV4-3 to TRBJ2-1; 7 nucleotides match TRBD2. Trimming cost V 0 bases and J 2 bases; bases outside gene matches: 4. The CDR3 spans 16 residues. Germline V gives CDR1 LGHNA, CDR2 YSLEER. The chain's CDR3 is CASSQDSGAPYNEQFF. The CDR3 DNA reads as TGCGCCAGCAGCCAAGACAGCGGGGCCCCCTACAATGAGCAGTTCTTC.